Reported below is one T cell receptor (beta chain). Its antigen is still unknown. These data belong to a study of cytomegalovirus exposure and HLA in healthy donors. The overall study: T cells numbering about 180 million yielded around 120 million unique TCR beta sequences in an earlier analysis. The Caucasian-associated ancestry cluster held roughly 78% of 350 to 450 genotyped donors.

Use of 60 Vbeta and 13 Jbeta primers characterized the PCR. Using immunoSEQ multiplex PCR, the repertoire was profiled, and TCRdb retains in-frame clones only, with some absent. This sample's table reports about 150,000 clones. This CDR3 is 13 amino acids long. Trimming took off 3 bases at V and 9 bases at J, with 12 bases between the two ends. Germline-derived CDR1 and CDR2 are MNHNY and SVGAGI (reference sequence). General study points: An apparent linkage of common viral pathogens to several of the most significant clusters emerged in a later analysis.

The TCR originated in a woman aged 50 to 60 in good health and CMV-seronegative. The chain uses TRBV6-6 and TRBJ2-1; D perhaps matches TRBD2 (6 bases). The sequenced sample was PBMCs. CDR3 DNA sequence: TGTGCCAGCAGTTATGGGGAGGTATCTGAGCAGTTCTTC. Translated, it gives CASSYGEVSEQFF.